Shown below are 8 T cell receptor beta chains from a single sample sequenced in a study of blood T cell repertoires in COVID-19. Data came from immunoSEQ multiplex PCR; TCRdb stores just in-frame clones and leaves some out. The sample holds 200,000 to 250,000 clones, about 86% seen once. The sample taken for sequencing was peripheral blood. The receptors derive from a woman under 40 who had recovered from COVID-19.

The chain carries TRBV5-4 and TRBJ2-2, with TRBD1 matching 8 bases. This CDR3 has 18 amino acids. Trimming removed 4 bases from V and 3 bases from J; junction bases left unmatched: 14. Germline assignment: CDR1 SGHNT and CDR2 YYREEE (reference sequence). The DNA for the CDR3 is TGTGCCAGCAGCATGGAGGTTGGACAGGGCGGGTACACCGGGGAGCTGTTTTTT. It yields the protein CASSMEVGQGGYTGELFF. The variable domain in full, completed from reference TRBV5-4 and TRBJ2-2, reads ETGVTQSPTHLIKTRGQQVTLRCSSQSGHNTVSWYQQALGQGPQFIFQYYREEENGRGNFPPRFSGLQFPNYSSELNVNALELDDSALYLCASSMEVGQGGYTGELFFGEGSRLTVL.

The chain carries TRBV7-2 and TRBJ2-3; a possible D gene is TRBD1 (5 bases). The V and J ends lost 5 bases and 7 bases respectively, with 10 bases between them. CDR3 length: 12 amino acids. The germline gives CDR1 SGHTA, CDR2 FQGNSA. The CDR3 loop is CASSLGANTQYF. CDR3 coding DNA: TGTGCCAGCAGCCTAGGGGCGAATACGCAGTATTTT.

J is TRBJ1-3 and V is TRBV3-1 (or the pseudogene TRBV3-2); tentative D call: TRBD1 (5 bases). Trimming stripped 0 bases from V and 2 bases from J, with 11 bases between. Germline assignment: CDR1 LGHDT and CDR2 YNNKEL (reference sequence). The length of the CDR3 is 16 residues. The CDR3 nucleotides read TGTGCCAGCAGCCAAGATCCTACAGGTCCTGGAAACACCATATATTTT. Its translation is CASSQDPTGPGNTIYF.

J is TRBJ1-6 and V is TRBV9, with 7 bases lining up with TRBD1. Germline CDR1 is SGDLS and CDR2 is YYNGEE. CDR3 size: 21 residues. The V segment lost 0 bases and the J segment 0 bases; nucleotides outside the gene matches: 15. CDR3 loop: CASSVGLTGSALSSYNSPLHF. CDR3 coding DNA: TGTGCCAGCAGCGTAGGTTTGACAGGGTCCGCCCTGAGCTCCTATAATTCACCCCTCCACTTT.

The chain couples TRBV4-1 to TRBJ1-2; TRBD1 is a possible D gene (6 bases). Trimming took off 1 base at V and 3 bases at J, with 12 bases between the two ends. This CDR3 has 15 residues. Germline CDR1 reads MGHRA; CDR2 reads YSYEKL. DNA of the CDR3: TGCGCCAGCAGCCAAGGAGCAACAGGGCACTATGGCTACACCTTC. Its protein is CASSQGATGHYGYTF.

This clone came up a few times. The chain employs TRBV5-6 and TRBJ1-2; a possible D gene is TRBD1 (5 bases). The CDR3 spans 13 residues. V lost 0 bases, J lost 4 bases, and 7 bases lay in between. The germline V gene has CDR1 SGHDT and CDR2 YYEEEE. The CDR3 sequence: CASSLGGSYGYTF. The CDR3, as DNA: TGTGCCAGCAGCTTGGGGGGCAGCTATGGCTACACCTTC.

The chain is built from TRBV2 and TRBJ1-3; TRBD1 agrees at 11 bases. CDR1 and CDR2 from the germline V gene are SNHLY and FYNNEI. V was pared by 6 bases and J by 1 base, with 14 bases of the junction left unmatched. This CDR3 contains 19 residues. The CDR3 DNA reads TGTGCCAGCAGGAAAACCGGGACAGGGGGTCTGGAATCTGGAAACACCATATATTTT. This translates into CASRKTGTGGLESGNTIYF.

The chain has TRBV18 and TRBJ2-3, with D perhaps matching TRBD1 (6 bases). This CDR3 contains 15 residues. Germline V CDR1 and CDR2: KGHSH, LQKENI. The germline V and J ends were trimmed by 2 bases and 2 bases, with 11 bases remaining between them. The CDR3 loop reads CASSPGGPPTDTQYF. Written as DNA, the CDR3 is TGTGCCAGCTCACCAGGGGGCCCTCCCACAGATACGCAGTATTTT.